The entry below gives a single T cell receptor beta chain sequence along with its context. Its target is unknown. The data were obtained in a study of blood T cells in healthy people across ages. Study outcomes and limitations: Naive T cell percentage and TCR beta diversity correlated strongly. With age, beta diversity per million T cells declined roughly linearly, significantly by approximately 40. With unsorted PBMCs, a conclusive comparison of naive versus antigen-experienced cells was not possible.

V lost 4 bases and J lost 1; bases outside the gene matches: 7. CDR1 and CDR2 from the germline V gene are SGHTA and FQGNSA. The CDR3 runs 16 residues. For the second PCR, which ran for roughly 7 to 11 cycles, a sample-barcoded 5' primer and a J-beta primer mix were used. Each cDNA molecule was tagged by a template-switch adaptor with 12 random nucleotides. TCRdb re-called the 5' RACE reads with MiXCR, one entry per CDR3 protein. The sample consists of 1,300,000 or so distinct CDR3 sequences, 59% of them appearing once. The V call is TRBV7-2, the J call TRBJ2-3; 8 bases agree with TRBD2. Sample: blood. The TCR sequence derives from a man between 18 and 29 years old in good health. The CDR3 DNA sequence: TGTGCCAGCAGCTACCGAGCGGGGGTCGGCACAGATACGCAGTATTTT. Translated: CASSYRAGVGTDTQYF.